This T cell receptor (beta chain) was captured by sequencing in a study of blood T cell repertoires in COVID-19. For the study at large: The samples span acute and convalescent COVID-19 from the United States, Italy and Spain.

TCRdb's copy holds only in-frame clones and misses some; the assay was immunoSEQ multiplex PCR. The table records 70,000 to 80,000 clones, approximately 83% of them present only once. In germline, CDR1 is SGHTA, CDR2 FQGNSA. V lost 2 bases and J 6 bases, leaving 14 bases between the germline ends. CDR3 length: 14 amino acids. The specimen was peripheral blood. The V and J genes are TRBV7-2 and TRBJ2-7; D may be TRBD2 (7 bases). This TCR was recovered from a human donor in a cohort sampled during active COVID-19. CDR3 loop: CASSLRRRGGEQYF. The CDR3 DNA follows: TGTGCCAGCAGCTTACGACGGAGGGGGGGCGAGCAGTACTTC.